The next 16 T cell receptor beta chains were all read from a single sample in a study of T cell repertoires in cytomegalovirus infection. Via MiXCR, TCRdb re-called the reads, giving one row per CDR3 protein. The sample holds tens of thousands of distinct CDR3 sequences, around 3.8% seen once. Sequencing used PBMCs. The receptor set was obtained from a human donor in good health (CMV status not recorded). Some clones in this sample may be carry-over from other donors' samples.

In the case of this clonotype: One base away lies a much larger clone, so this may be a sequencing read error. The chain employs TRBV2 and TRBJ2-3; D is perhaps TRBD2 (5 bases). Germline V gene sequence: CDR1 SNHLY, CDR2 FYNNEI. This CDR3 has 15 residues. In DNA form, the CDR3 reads TGTGTCAGCAGTGAAGAAGCGGCGAACACAGATACGCAGTATTTT. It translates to CVSSEEAANTDTQYF.

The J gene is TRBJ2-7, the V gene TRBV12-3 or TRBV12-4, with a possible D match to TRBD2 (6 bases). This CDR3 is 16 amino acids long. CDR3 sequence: CVSSLTKGLASYEQYF. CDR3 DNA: TGTGTCAGTAGTCTCACGAAGGGACTCGCCTCCTACGAGCAGTACTTC.

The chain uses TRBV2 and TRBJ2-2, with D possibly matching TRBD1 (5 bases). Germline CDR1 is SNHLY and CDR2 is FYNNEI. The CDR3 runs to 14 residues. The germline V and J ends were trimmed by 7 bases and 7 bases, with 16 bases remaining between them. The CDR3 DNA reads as TGTGCCAGCACAAGCCCAGGGATGGGCGGGGAGCTGTTTTTT. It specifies CASTSPGMGGELFF.

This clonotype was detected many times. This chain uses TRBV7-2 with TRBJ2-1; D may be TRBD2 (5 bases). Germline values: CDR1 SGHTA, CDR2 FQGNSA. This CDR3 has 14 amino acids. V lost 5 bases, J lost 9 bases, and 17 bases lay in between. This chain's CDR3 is CASSLGAASGEQFF. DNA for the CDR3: TGTGCCAGCAGCCTCGGTGCTGCGAGCGGTGAGCAGTTCTTC.

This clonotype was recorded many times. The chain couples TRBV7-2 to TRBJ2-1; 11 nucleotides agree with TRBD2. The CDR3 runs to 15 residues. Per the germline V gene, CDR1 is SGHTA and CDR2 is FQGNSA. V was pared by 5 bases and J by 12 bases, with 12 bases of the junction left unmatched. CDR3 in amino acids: CASSPSGGLIGGQFF. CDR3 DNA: TGTGCCAGCAGCCCTAGCGGGGGGCTGATCGGGGGGCAGTTCTTC. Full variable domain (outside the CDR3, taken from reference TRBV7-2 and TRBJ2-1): GAGVSQSPSNKVTEKGKDVELRCDPISGHTALYWYRQSLGQGLEFLIYFQGNSAPDKSGLPSDRFSAERTGGSVSTLTIQRTQQEDSAVYLCASSPSGGLIGGQFFGPGTRLTVL.

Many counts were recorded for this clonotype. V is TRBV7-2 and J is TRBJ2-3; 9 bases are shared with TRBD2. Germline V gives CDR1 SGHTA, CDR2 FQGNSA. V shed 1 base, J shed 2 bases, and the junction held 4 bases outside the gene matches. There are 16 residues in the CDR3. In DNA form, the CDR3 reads TGTGCCAGCAGCTTAGAAGCGGGGGGTCACACAGATACGCAGTATTTT. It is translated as CASSLEAGGHTDTQYF.

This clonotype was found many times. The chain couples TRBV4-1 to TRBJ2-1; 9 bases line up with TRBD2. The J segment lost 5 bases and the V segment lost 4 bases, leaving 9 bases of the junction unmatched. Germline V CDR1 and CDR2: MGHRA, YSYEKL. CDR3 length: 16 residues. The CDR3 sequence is CASSLMPAGGNNEQFF. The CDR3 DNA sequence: TGCGCCAGCAGCCTTATGCCAGCGGGGGGAAACAATGAGCAGTTCTTC.

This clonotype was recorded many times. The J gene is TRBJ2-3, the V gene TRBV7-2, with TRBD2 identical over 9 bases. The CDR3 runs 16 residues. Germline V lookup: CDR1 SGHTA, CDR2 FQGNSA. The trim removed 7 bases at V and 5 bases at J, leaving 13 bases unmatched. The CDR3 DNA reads TGTGCCAGCACTCGCCCCGCGGGGGGGCATAGAGATACGCAGTATTTT. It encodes CASTRPAGGHRDTQYF.

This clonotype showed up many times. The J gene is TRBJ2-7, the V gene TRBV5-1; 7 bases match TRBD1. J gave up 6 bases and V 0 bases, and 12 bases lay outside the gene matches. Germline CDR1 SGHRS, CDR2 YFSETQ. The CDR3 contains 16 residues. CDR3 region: CASSLAQRTGPSEQYF. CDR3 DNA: TGCGCCAGCAGCTTGGCCCAAAGGACAGGACCCTCCGAGCAGTACTTC.

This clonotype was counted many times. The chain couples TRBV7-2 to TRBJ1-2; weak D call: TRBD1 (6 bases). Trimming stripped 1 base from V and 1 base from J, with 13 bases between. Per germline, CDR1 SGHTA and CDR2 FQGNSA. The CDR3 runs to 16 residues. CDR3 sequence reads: CASSLGYRANNYGYTF. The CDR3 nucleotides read TGTGCCAGCAGCTTAGGGTACAGGGCCAATAACTATGGCTACACCTTC.

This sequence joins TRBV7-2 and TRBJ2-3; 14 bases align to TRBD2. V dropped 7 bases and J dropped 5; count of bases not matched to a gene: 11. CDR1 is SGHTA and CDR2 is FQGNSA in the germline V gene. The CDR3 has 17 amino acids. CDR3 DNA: TGTGCCAGCACTAAAAACGGACTAGCGGGAGGTATAGATACGCAGTATTTT. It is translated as CASTKNGLAGGIDTQYF. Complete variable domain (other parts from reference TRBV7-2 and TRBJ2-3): GAGVSQSPSNKVTEKGKDVELRCDPISGHTALYWYRQSLGQGLEFLIYFQGNSAPDKSGLPSDRFSAERTGGSVSTLTIQRTQQEDSAVYLCASTKNGLAGGIDTQYFGPGTRLTVL.

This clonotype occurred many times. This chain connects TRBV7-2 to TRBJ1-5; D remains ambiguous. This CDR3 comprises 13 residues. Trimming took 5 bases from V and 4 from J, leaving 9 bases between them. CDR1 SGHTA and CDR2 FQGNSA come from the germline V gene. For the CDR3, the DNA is TGTGCCAGCAGCCAAAAGGCGAATCAGCCCCAGCATTTT. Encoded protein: CASSQKANQPQHF.

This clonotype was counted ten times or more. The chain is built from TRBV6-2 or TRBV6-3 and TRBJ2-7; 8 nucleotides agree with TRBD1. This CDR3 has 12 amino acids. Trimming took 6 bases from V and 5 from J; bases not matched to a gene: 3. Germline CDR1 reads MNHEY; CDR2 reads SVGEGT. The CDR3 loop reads CASRKQGDEQYF. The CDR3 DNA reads TGTGCCAGCAGAAAACAGGGGGACGAGCAGTACTTC.

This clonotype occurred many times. CDR3 sequence reads: CASSLAASESSYEQYF. The CDR3 DNA is TGTGCCAGCAGCTTAGCGGCGAGCGAGAGCTCCTACGAGCAGTACTTC. The J gene is TRBJ2-7, the V gene TRBV7-2, with D unresolved. Trimming shortened V by 0 bases and J by 0 bases, and 12 bases separated the two germline ends. The CDR3 contains 16 residues. The germline V gene has CDR1 SGHTA and CDR2 FQGNSA.

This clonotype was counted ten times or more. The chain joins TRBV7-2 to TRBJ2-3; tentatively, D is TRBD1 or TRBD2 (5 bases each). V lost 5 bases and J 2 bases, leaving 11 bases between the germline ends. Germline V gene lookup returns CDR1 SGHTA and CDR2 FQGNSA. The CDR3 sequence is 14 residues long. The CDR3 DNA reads TGTGCCAGCAGCGTGGGGACGCCCACAGATACGCAGTATTTT. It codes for CASSVGTPTDTQYF.

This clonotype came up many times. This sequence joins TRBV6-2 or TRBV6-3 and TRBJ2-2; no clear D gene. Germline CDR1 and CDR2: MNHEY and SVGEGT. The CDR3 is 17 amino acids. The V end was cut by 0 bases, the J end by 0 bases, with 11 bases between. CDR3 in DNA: TGTGCCAGCAGTTACTCGAGTGGCTACGCGAACACCGGGGAGCTGTTTTTT. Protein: CASSYSSGYANTGELFF.